Listed below are T cell receptor beta chains from one sample, sequenced in a study of blood T cells in healthy people across ages. TCRdb itself ran the 5' RACE reads through MiXCR, one entry per CDR3 protein. Of roughly 1.4 million distinct CDR3 sequences in the sample, 59% are singletons; the top ten hold 6.5% to 8%. Sequenced sample: blood. The source is a man between 18 and 29 years old in good health. Both conserved end residues are part of each CDR3. A D gene is named only where the DNA matches it firmly. For some rows the clone size is stated as once, few or many, or as a class when expanded; others skip it.

CDR3	DNA	size	J	D	V
CASSTLQRTNEKLFF	TGTGCCAGCAGCACCCTACAGCGAACTAATGAAAAACTGTTTTTT	.	TRBJ1-4	.	TRBV28
CASSVQAGLGSYEQYF	TGTGCCAGCAGCGTGCAGGCGGGGTTGGGCTCCTACGAGCAGTACTTC	.	TRBJ2-7	.	TRBV9
CASSFSGDYEQYF	TGTGCCAGCAGCTTTAGCGGGGACTACGAGCAGTACTTC	.	TRBJ2-7	TRBD2	TRBV9
CAISEGGGYGYTF	TGTGCCATCAGTGAGGGGGGCGGCTATGGCTACACCTTC	few	TRBJ1-2	.	TRBV10-3
CASSPRYNEQFF	TGTGCCAGCAGCCCCCGATACAATGAGCAGTTCTTC	many	TRBJ2-1	.	TRBV7-9
CASSYSKSGADYTF	TGTGCCAGCAGTTACTCGAAATCGGGGGCCGACTACACCTTC	.	TRBJ1-2	.	TRBV6-5
CASSLGATVSYEQYF	TGTGCCAGCAGCTTAGGGGCGACCGTATCCTACGAGCAGTACTTC	.	TRBJ2-7	.	TRBV7-2
CASSALAGGPGEQYF	TGTGCCAGCAGTGCGCTAGCGGGAGGGCCGGGGGAGCAGTACTTC	.	TRBJ2-5	TRBD2	TRBV28
CASGSALETEQYF	TGTGCTAGTGGTTCGGCATTAGAGACCGAGCAGTACTTC	once	TRBJ2-7	.	TRBV12-5
CASSQGPGGETQYF	TGTGCCAGCAGCCAAGGCCCCGGCGGGGAGACCCAGTACTTC	.	TRBJ2-5	.	TRBV4-2